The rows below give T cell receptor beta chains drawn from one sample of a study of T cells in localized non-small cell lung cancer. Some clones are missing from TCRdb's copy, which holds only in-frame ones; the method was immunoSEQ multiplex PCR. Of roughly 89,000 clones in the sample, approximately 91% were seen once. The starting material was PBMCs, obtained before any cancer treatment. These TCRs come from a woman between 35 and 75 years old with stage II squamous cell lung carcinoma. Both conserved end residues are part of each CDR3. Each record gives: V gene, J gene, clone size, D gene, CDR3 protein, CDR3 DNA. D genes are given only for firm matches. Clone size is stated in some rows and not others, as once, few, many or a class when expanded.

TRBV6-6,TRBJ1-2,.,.,CASSPSPTFNYGYTF,TGTGCCAGCAGTCCTTCTCCCACCTTTAACTATGGCTACACCTTC
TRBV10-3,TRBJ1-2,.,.,CAISGIDRTSGGYTF,TGTGCCATCAGTGGGATCGACAGGACCTCTGGTGGCTACACCTTC
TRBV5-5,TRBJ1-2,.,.,CASSPRERNYGYTF,TGTGCCAGCAGCCCCCGGGAGCGTAACTATGGCTACACCTTC
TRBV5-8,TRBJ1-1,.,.,CASSLGVSNTEAFF,TGTGCCAGCAGCTTGGGGGTTTCGAACACTGAAGCTTTCTTT
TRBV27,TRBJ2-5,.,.,CASSSGSKGETQYF,TGTGCCAGCAGTTCCGGGTCAAAGGGAGAGACCCAGTACTTC
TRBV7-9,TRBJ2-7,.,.,CASSVTGTSYEQYF,TGTGCCAGCAGCGTAACAGGGACCTCCTACGAGCAGTACTTC
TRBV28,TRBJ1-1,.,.,CASSLLRDTEAFF,TGTGCCAGCAGTCTCCTCCGGGACACTGAAGCTTTCTTT
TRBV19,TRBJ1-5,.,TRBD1,CASRSRDRGSDQPQHF,TGTGCCAGTAGAAGCCGGGACAGGGGGTCGGATCAGCCCCAGCATTTT
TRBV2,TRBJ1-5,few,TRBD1,CASRTGTVRAQHF,TGTGCCAGCAGGACAGGGACGGTACGGGCCCAGCATTTT
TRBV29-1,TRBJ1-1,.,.,CSVVQKEAFF,TGCAGCGTTGTACAGAAGGAAGCTTTCTTT
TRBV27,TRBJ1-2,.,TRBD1,CASSSGQGGYGYTF,TGTGCCAGCAGTTCGGGACAGGGTGGCTATGGCTACACCTTC